The sequence of this T cell receptor (beta chain) was determined in a study of CD8 T cells in Susac syndrome. The CDR3 has 12 residues. Per germline, CDR1 SGHAT and CDR2 FQDESV (reference sequence). With 8 bases removed from V and 5 bases from J, the gap between germline ends came to 12 bases. cDNA came from 0.5 to 1 ug RNA primed by random hexamers. TCRdb itself ran the immunoSEQ multiplex PCR reads through MiXCR, one entry per CDR3 protein. The sample carries 200,000 to 250,000 distinct CDR3 sequences, about 94% recorded once. Sequencing of TCR beta drew on CD8+ and CD4+ T cells from blood. This sequence originates from a human donor with multiple sclerosis. Sample: CD8+ T cells from PBMCs. V usage is TRBV11-1 and J usage is TRBJ2-5, with D perhaps TRBD2 (5 bases). CDR3 protein: CASRRPGETQYF. DNA of the CDR3: TGTGCCAGCCGAAGGCCGGGGGAGACCCAGTACTTC.